This T cell receptor (beta chain) was retrieved from a study of persistence of HIV-infected CD4 T cells. Regarding the study as a whole: Antigen-responding cells were enriched for degenerate expanded CDR3beta sequences.

Overlapping HIV-1 Gag 15-mer peptides at approximately 0.96 ug per peptide per mL were used. CD40L-negative CD69-negative CD45RO-high memory CD4+ T cells were sorted as populations depleted of antigen-responding cells. As regards this clone: As yet, its antigen is unknown.

J gave up 7 bases and V 5 bases, and 6 bases lay outside the gene matches. The CDR3 covers 15 residues. Germline CDR1 is MNHNY and CDR2 is SVGAGI (reference sequence). Sequencing used immunoSEQ version 4 in survey mode. TCRdb's copy holds only in-frame clones and misses some; the assay was immunoSEQ multiplex PCR. The data show around 60,000 clones, approximately 75% seen once. This receptor was obtained from an adult man with HIV who was CMV-seropositive. J is TRBJ2-2 and V is TRBV6-6, with 11 bases aligning to TRBD2. Sequenced here: CD4+ T cells sorted from PBMCs after approximately 18-hour stimulation, sampled from a patient who received antiretroviral therapy. The CDR3 coding sequence is TGTGCCAGCAGTCGAATAGCGGGGGGGAACGGGGAGCTGTTTTTT. It is translated as CASSRIAGGNGELFF.